Below are 6 T cell receptor beta chains sequenced from a single sample in a study of T cell changes during pregnancy in multiple sclerosis. Data came from immunoSEQ multiplex PCR; TCRdb stores just in-frame clones and leaves some out. The data contain roughly 46,000 clones, approximately 92% of them singletons. The sample was CD8+ T cells from peripheral blood mononuclear cells, taken after pregnancy. The receptors were sampled from a female donor with multiple sclerosis, enrolled in a pregnancy study.

This clone came up once. This chain connects TRBV10-3 to TRBJ2-2; the D is unclear. This CDR3 is built from 11 residues. V was clipped by 8 bases and J by 7 bases, with 8 bases between them. Germline CDR1 ENHRY, CDR2 SYGVKD. The CDR3 here is CAIGLNGELFF. CDR3 in DNA: TGTGCCATCGGGCTTAACGGGGAGCTGTTTTTT.

The chain joins TRBV6-5 to TRBJ2-5; 13 bases agree with TRBD2. From germline, CDR1 is MNHEY and CDR2 SVGAGI. J gave up 5 bases and V 0 bases, and 0 bases lay outside the gene matches. CDR3 length equals 15 residues. The CDR3 nucleotides read TGTGCCAGCAGTTACTCGACTAGCGGGGGGGAGACCCAGTACTTC. This codes for CASSYSTSGGETQYF.

This clone was found once. The V gene is TRBV5-8, the J gene TRBJ2-1; 7 bases line up with TRBD2. The V and J ends lost 0 bases and 8 bases, in that order; junction bases with no gene match: 8. Germline loops: CDR1 SGHTS, CDR2 YDEGEE. The CDR3 loop spans 15 amino acids. The CDR3 nucleotides read TGTGCCAGCAGCTTGGAGGGCGGGGCGGGGGATGAGCAGTTCTTC. It encodes CASSLEGGAGDEQFF.

This clone was counted a single time. The chain links TRBV27 to TRBJ1-5; the D gene is possibly TRBD1 (5 bases). With 8 bases removed from V and 2 bases from J, the gap between germline ends came to 10 bases. The CDR3 length is 13 residues. Germline CDR1 reads MNHEY; CDR2 reads SMNVEV (reference sequence). This CDR3 is CASRGFGNQPQHF. The DNA for the CDR3 is TGTGCCAGCCGGGGGTTTGGCAATCAGCCCCAGCATTTT.

The genes are TRBV28 and TRBJ2-3; 10 positions agree with TRBD2. The CDR3 runs to 16 residues. Germline values: CDR1 MDHEN, CDR2 SYDVKM. The ends lost 6 bases at V and 6 bases at J; junction bases unmatched: 12. This chain's CDR3 is CASRASGTSEGDTQYF. CDR3 sequence (DNA): TGTGCCAGCAGAGCCTCAGGGACTAGCGAGGGGGATACGCAGTATTTT.

V is TRBV7-9 and J is TRBJ2-3; D gene uncertain. The CDR3 loop spans 13 amino acids. CDR1 SEHNR and CDR2 FQNEAQ come from the germline V gene (reference sequence). Trimming removed 8 bases from V and 2 bases from J, with 11 bases in between. The CDR3 coding sequence is TGTGCCAGCGTGAACAGAAACACAGATACGCAGTATTTT. It yields the protein CASVNRNTDTQYF.